Ten or more counts support the clone carrying this T cell receptor beta chain. These data originate in a study of metastatic and nonmetastatic thyroid tumors. On the study more broadly: Malignant and benign thyroid patients had repertoires compared in peripheral blood and tumor or nodule tissue.

The entire patient cohort was treatment-naive prior to thyroid surgery. In the study's own analysis: A classifier of distant metastasis in papillary thyroid cancer was built from CDR3 differences (across clinicopathological groups). TCRdb reprocessed the PCR reads via MiXCR. The V and J calls shown here were made by TCRdb, not taken from the authors' results. In the table there are around 45,000 clones, about 4% of which are singletons. This clonotype was obtained from a female donor with papillary thyroid cancer or a benign thyroid nodule (not recorded which). Some clones in this sample may be carry-over from other donors' samples. The sample comprised blood.

The CDR3 sequence: CASSDGTSGNYNEQFF. DNA for the CDR3: TGCGCCAGCAGCGACGGGACTAGCGGGAACTACAATGAGCAGTTCTTC. The chain uses TRBV5-1 and TRBJ2-1; 13 bases agree with TRBD2. J gave up 3 bases and V 4 bases, and 4 bases lay outside the gene matches. There are 16 residues in the CDR3. Germline loops: CDR1 SGHRS, CDR2 YFSETQ.